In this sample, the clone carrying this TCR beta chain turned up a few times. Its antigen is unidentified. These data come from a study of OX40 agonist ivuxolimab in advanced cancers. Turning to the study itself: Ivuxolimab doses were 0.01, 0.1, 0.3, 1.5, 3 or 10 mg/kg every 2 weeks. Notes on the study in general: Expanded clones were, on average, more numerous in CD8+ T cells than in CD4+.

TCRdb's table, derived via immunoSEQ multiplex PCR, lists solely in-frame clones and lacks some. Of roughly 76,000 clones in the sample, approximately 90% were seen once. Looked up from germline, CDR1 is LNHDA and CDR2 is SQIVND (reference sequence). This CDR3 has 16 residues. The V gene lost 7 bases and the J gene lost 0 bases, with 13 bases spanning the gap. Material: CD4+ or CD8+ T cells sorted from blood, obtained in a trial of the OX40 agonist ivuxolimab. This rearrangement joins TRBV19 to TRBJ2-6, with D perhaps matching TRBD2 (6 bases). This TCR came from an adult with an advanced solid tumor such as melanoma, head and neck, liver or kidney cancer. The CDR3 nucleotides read TGTGCCAGTACTAGGGCGGGGAGCTCTGGGGCCAACGTCCTGACTTTC. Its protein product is CASTRAGSSGANVLTF. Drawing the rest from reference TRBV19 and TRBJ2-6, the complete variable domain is DGGITQSPKYLFRKEGQNVTLSCEQNLNHDAMYWYRQDPGQGLRLIYYSQIVNDFQKGDIAEGYSVSREKKESFPLTVTSAQKNPTAFYLCASTRAGSSGANVLTFGAGSRLTVL.